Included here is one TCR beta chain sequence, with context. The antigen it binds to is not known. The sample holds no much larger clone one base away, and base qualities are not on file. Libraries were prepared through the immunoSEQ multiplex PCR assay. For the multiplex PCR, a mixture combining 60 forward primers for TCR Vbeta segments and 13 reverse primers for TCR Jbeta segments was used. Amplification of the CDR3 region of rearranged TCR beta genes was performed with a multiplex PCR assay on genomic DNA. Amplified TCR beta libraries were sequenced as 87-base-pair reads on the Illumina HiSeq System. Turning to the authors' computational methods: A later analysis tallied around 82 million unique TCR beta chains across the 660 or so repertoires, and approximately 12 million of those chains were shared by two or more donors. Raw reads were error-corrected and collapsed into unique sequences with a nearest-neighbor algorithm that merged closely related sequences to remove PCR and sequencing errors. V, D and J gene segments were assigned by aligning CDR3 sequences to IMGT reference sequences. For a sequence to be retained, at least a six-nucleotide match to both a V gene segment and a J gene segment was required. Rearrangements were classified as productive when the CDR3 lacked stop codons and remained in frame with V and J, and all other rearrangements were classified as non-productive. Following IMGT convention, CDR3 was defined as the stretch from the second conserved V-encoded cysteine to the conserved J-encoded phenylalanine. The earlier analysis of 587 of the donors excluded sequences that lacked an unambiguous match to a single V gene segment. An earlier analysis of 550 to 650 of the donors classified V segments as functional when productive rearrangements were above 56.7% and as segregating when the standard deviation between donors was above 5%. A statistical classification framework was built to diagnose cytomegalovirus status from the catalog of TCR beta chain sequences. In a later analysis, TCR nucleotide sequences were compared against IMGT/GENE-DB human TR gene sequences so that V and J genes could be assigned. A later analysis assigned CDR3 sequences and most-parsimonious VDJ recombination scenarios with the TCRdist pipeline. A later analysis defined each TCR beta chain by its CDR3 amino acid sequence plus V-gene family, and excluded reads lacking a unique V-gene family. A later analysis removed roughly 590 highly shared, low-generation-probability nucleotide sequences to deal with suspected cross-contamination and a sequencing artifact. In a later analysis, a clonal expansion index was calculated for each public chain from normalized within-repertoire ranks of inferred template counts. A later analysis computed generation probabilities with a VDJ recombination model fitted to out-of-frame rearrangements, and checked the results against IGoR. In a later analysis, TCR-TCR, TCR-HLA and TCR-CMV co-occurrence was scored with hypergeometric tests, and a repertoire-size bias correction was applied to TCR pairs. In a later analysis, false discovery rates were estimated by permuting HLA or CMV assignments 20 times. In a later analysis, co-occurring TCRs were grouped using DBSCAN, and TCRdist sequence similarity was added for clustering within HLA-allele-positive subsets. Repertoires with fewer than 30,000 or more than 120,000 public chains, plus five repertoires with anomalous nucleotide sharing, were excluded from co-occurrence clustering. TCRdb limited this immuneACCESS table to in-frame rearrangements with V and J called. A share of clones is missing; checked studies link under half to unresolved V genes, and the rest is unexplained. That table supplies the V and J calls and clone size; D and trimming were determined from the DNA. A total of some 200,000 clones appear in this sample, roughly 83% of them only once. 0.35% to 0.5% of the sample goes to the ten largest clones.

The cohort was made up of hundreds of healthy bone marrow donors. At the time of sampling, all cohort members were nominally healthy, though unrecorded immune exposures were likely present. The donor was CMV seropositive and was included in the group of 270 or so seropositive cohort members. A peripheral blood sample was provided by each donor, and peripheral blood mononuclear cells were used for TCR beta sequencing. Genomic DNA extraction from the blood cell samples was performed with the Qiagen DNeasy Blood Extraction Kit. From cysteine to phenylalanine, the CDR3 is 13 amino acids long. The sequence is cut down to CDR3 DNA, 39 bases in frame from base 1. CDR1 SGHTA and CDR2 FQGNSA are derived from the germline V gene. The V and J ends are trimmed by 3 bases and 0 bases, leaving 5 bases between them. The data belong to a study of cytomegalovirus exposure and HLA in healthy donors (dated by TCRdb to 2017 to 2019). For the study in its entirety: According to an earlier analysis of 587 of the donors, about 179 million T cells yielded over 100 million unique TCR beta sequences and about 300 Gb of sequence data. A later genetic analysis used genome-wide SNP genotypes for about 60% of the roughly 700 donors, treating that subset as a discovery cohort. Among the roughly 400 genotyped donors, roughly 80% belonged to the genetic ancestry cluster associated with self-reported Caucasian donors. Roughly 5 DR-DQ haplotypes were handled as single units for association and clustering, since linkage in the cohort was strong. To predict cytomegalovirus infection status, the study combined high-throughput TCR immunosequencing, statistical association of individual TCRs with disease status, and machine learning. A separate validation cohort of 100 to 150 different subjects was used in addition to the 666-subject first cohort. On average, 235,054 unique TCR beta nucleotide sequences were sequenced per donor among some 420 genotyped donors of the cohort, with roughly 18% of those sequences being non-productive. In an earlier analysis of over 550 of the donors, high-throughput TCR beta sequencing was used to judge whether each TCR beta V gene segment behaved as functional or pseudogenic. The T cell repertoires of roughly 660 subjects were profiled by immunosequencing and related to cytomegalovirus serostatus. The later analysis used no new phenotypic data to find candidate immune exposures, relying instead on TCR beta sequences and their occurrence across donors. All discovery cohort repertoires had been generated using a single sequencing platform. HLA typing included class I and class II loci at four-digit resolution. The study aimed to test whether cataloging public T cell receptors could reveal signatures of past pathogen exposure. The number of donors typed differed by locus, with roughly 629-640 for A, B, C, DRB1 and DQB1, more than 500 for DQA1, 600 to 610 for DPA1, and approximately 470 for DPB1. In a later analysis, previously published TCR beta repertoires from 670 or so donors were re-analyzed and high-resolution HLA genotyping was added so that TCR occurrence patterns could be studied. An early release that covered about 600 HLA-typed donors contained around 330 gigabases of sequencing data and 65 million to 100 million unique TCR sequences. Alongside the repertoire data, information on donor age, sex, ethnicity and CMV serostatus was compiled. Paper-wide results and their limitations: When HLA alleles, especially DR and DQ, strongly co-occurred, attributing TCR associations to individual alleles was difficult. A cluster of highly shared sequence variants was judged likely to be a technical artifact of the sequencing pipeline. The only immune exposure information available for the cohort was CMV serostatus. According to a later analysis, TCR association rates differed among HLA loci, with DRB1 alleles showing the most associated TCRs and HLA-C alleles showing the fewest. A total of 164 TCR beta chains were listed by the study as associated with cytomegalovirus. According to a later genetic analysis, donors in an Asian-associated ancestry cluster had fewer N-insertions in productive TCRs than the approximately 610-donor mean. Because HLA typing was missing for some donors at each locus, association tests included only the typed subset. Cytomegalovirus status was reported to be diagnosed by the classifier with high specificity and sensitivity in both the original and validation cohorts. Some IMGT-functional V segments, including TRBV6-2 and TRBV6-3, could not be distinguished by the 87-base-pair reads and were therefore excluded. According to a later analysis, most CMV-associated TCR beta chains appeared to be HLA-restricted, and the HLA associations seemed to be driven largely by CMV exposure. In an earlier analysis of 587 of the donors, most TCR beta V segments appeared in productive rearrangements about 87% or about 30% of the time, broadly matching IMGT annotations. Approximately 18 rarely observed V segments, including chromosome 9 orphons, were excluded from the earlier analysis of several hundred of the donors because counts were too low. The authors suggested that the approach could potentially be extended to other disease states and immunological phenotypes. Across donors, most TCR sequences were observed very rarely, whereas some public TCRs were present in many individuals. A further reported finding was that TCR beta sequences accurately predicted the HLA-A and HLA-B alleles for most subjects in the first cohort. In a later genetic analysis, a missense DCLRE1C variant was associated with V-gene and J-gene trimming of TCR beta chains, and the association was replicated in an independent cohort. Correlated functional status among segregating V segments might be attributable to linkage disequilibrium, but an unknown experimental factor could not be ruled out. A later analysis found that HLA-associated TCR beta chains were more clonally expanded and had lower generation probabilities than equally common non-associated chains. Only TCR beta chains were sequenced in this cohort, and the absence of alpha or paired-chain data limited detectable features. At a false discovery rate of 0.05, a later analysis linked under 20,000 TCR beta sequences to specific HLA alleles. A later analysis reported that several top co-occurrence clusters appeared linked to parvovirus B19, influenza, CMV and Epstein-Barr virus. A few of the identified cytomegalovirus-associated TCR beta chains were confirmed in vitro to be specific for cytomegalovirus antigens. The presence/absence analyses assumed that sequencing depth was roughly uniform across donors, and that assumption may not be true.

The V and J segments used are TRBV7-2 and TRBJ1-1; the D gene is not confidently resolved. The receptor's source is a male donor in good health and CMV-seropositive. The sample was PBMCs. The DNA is TGTGCCAGCAGCTTTAGTGTGAACACTGAAGCTTTCTTT. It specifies CASSFSVNTEAFF.